This TCR beta chain was recorded in a study of blood T cell repertoires in COVID-19. TCRdb keeps only in-frame clones here, not all; method: immunoSEQ multiplex PCR. The data hold 150,000 to 200,000 clones, with about 88% observed a single time. In terms of age and location, participants ranged from roughly 18 to 90 years and lived in about two dozen US areas. The sequence derives from a woman under 30 who had recovered from COVID-19. Sequenced: PBMCs or T cells enriched from blood (not recorded which).

CDR3 nucleotides: TGTGCCAGCAGGAACGGACTAGGAGGGGTCTGGCAGCCCCAGCATTTT. It translates to CASRNGLGGVWQPQHF. The chain is built from TRBV2 and TRBJ1-5; weak D call: TRBD1 (5 bases). The CDR3 runs 16 residues. Trimming stripped 6 bases from V and 7 bases from J, with 22 bases between. The V gene's germline CDR1 is SNHLY and CDR2 FYNNEI.